This T cell receptor (beta chain) was obtained from a study of T cell repertoires in ileal Crohn's disease. Per germline, CDR1 LNHDA and CDR2 SQIVND (reference sequence). This CDR3 has 13 amino acids. Study-wide findings and caveats: Sorted CD8 T cells held more high-frequency clones than CD4. Compared with non-smokers, active smokers at surgery showed more clonal expansions.

The protocol was immunoSEQ multiplex PCR, while the TCRdb copy is restricted to in-frame clones and leaves out a portion. The sample shows about 3,600 clones, approximately 90% of them seen only once. With regard to this clone: Its antigen is not identified. Germline and junction disagree at one end, which may indicate a read error.

The sequence was obtained from an adult with Crohn's disease. Sequencing was done on a sample of ileal tissue. The chain recombines TRBV19 with TRBJ2-7; TRBD2 matches 7 bases. Here the CDR3 reads CASSIVTGGLIGF. The CDR3 DNA reads TGTGCCAGTAGTATAGTGACGGGAGGTTTGATCGGCTTC.